This TCR beta chain was recovered during a study of human T cells and chemical hapten exposure. Within the library, unique molecular identifiers were attached to each individual cDNA molecule. Each CDR3 protein is one row after TCRdb ran MiXCR on the RACE reads. There are approximately 40,000 distinct CDR3 sequences in the sample; about 3% occur only once, and about 6.2% lies in the top ten. The time point was: patch test 2, 6 weeks after DPC sensitization. Treatment in this sample: therapeutic diphenylcyclopropenone sensitization with weekly scalp DPC. Each donor was an alopecia patient between 18 and 70 years of age who qualified for DPC. This clonotype was counted a few times. Per the germline V gene, CDR1 is SGHVS and CDR2 is FQNEAQ. The CDR3 is 18 amino acids. The J segment lost 0 bases and the V segment lost 6 bases, leaving 16 bases of the junction unmatched.

This receptor was taken from a middle-aged man with alopecia areata. Some clones in this sample may be carry-over from other donors' samples. Sequences were derived from whole blood, sampled in connection with sensitization to the hapten diphenylcyclopropenone (DPC). The chain recombines TRBV7-8 with TRBJ2-7; 8 bases map to TRBD2. CDR3: CASSPQGLAGRSSYEQYF. The CDR3 DNA reads as TGTGCCAGCAGTCCCCAGGGCCTAGCGGGCCGAAGCTCCTACGAGCAGTACTTC.